This T cell receptor beta chain was recorded in a study of T cell changes during pregnancy in multiple sclerosis. V was trimmed by 4 bases and J by 8 bases, leaving 12 bases between them. This CDR3 is built from 13 residues. The germline V gene encodes CDR1 LGHNA and CDR2 YSLEER. This clone showed up just once. The repertoire was sequenced with immunoSEQ multiplex PCR; TCRdb's copy has only in-frame clones and lacks some. The repertoire holds about 34,000 clones, around 90% seen once, with roughly 3.5% in the top ten. The chain couples TRBV4-3 to TRBJ2-1; the D gene is possibly TRBD1 (5 bases). The receptor was isolated from a female donor with multiple sclerosis, enrolled in a pregnancy study. Sequenced here: CD8+ T cells from peripheral blood mononuclear cells, sampled in the third trimester of pregnancy. CDR3 protein: CASSPPGADEQFF. The CDR3 DNA follows: TGCGCCAGCAGCCCGCCTGGGGCCGATGAGCAGTTCTTC.